The 21 T cell receptor beta chains below were found in one sample sequenced in a study of blood T cells in healthy people across ages. Combining a sample-barcoded 5' primer with a J-beta primer mix, a second PCR ran for roughly 6 to 12 cycles. TCRdb re-derived calls from the 5' RACE reads in MiXCR, one entry per CDR3 protein. Here the sample spans some 790,000 distinct CDR3 sequences, roughly 26% being singletons. The sample taken for sequencing was blood. Source of these receptors: a woman of 80 years or more in good health.

As to this clonotype: This is likely a read error, given that the CDR3 carries no conserved phenylalanine or tryptophan at its end. This chain joins TRBV10-3 and TRBJ1-6, with unresolved D. The CDR3 consists of 13 residues. V dropped 3 bases and J dropped 5 bases, with 5 bases sitting between them. Germline V lookup: CDR1 ENHRY, CDR2 SYGVKD. In nucleotides, the CDR3 is TGTGCCATCAGTGATCGAAATAATTCACCCCTCCACGTT. Protein: CAISDRNNSPLHV.

At least ten counts were recorded for this clonotype. This chain joins TRBV6-5 and TRBJ1-5; 11 bases line up with TRBD1. Per the germline V gene, CDR1 is MNHEY and CDR2 is SVGAGI. The V gene end was trimmed by 5 bases and the J gene end by 5 bases; junction bases not matched to a gene: 8. There are 16 residues in the CDR3. Here the CDR3 DNA reads TGTGCCAGCAGTCTATCATCGGGACAGGGGGATCAGCCCCAGCATTTT. It translates to CASSLSSGQGDQPQHF.

This clonotype was counted only a few times. The gene calls are TRBV9 and TRBJ1-1, with 7 nucleotides matching TRBD1. J gave up 5 bases and V 4 bases, and 11 bases lay outside the gene matches. The CDR3 is made up of 15 amino acids. Germline CDR1 reads SGDLS; CDR2 reads YYNGEE. This CDR3 reads CASSPTGARTTEAFF. DNA of the CDR3: TGTGCCAGCAGCCCTACAGGGGCTCGGACGACTGAAGCTTTCTTT.

This clonotype has only a few counts. This clone may be a read error of a much larger clone one base away. The chain couples TRBV5-5 to TRBJ1-2; no clear D gene. CDR1 and CDR2 from the germline V gene are SGHKS and YYEKEE (reference sequence). Trimming pared 0 bases from V and 4 bases from J, leaving 13 bases between. The CDR3 runs to 15 residues. The CDR3 spells CASSLDLGESYGYTF. CDR3 coding DNA: TGTGCCAGCAGCTTGGATCTCGGGGAGAGCTATGGCTACACCTTC.

On this clonotype itself: A much larger clone lies a single base off, so this may be a read error. CDR3 sequence: CSARDSQQGIYNEQYF. CDR3 nucleotides: TGCAGTGCTAGAGATAGCCAACAGGGGATCTACAATGAGCAGTACTTC. The chain carries TRBV20-1 and TRBJ2-7; 7 nucleotides agree with TRBD1. V lost 0 bases to trimming and J lost 7 bases; unmatched junction nucleotides: 15. The germline gives CDR1 DFQATT, CDR2 SNEGSKA (reference sequence). The CDR3 consists of 16 residues.

This clonotype has more than one count but fewer than ten. This may be a read error: a much more frequent sequence differs by one nucleotide. V and J are TRBV7-2 and TRBJ1-4; no reliable D call. Germline CDR1 is SGHTA and CDR2 is FQGNSA. The length of the CDR3 is 17 residues. The CDR3 sequence: CASSLVRGGPTNEKRFF. DNA for the CDR3: TGTGCCAGCAGCTTAGTCCGGGGAGGACCAACTAATGAAAAACGGTTTTTT.

This clonotype came up many times. The genes are TRBV15 and TRBJ2-7; 7 bases are a match to TRBD1. The CDR3 runs to 14 residues. Trimming took 5 bases from V and 0 from J; bases not matched to a gene: 4. Germline CDR1 is LNHNV and CDR2 is YYDKDF (reference sequence). The CDR3 nucleotides are TGTGCCACCAGCTCCAGACAGGGCTCCTACGAGCAGTACTTC. Translation: CATSSRQGSYEQYF.

With respect to this clonotype: Mismatch with germline at one junction end may stem from a read error. The chain is built from TRBV14 and TRBJ2-1, with D possibly matching TRBD1 (6 bases). CDR1 and CDR2 from the germline V gene are SGHDN and FVKESK. The length of the CDR3 is 15 residues. The CDR3 sequence is CAGSQEWGRVNEQFF. The CDR3 coding sequence is TGTGCCGGCAGCCAAGAATGGGGGCGGGTCAATGAGCAGTTCTTC.

In the case of this clonotype: As the CDR3 is not closed by the conserved phenylalanine or tryptophan, this likely results from a read error. The chain links TRBV18 to TRBJ2-3; weak D call: TRBD1 (5 bases). V was cut by 6 bases and J by 2 bases, with 12 bases left in between. In germline, CDR1 is KGHSH, CDR2 LQKENI. The CDR3 sequence is 14 residues long. The chain's CDR3 is CASSARVNTDTQYC. The CDR3 nucleotides are TGTGCCAGCTCTGCCAGGGTCAACACAGATACGCAGTATTGT.

The J gene is TRBJ1-5, the V gene TRBV6-5; TRBD1 aligns across 8 bases. V shed 0 bases, J shed 3 bases, and the junction held 4 bases outside the gene matches. Germline CDR1 is MNHEY and CDR2 is SVGAGI. The CDR3 extends over 16 amino acids. The chain's CDR3 is CASSYSTGVDNQPQHF. CDR3 sequence (DNA): TGTGCCAGCAGTTACTCGACAGGGGTAGACAATCAGCCCCAGCATTTT.

The CDR3 spells CASSQDPQGGYEQYF. The CDR3 region has the DNA TGCGCCAGCAGCCAAGATCCTCAGGGCGGGTACGAGCAGTACTTC. J is TRBJ2-7 and V is TRBV4-1; TRBD1 or TRBD2 may be the D gene (5 bases each). V shed 0 bases and J shed 4 bases, with 13 bases lying between them. This CDR3 comprises 15 residues. Germline assignment: CDR1 MGHRA and CDR2 YSYEKL.

The chain carries TRBV20-1 and TRBJ2-7; 10 positions match TRBD1. Judging by the DNA end, TRBJ2-5 fits better; the J call may be wrong. Germline-derived CDR1 and CDR2 are DFQATT and SNEGSKA (reference sequence). The CDR3 consists of 15 residues. CDR3 nucleotide sequence: TGCAGTGCTAGAGATCGGACAGGGGGTGAGAAGACCCAGTACTTC. It yields the protein CSARDRTGGEKTQYF.

The chain uses TRBV7-9 and TRBJ1-2; D gene uncertain. The V end lost 5 bases, the J end lost 1 base, and 14 bases lay between the germline ends. The CDR3 is made up of 15 amino acids. The V gene's germline CDR1 is SEHNR and CDR2 FQNEAQ (reference sequence). The CDR3 loop reads CASSRREVLNYGYTF. CDR3 sequence (DNA): TGTGCCAGCAGCCGAAGAGAGGTACTTAACTATGGCTACACCTTC. Full variable domain (missing parts from reference TRBV7-9 and TRBJ1-2): DTGVSQNPRHKITKRGQNVTFRCDPISEHNRLYWYRQTLGQGPEFLTYFQNEAQLEKSRLLSDRFSAERPKGSFSTLEIQRTEQGDSAMYLCASSRREVLNYGYTFGSGTRLTVV.

This clonotype was recorded many times. V and J are TRBV6-5 and TRBJ2-4; 7 bases match TRBD1. This CDR3 is built from 14 residues. J lost 7 bases, V lost 5 bases, and 8 bases had no gene match. The germline CDR1 and CDR2 sequences are MNHEY and SVGAGI. The CDR3 reads CASSTQDRWNIQYF. The CDR3, as DNA: TGTGCCAGCAGTACCCAGGACAGGTGGAACATTCAGTACTTC.

This clonotype came up many times. The chain employs TRBV6-5 and TRBJ1-2; 9 bases match TRBD1. The CDR3 has 15 residues. Germline lookup yields CDR1 MNHEY and CDR2 SVGAGI. The ends lost 6 bases at V and 8 bases at J; junction bases unmatched: 13. CDR3 residues: CASSPFGTGQLGYTF. CDR3 in DNA: TGTGCCAGCAGCCCCTTCGGGACAGGGCAACTAGGCTACACCTTC.

Only a few counts were recorded for this clonotype. A much more abundant neighbour one base away suggests this may be a read error. The rearrangement links TRBV29-1 to TRBJ2-5; 13 bases fit TRBD2. CDR1 and CDR2 (germline): SQVTM, ANQGSEA. The CDR3 totals 13 residues. In nucleotides, the CDR3 is TGCTGCGTACTAGCGGGGGGGCAAGAGACCCAGTACTTC. Translating it yields CCVLAGGQETQYF.

The chain couples TRBV29-1 to TRBJ1-1, with D possibly being TRBD1 (6 bases). Trimming cost V 6 bases and J 0 bases, with 11 bases left between them. From germline, CDR1 is SQVTM and CDR2 ANQGSEA. The CDR3 is 13 amino acids. The CDR3 region has the DNA TGCAGCGTGACAGGATTCATGAACACTGAAGCTTTCTTT. Translated, it gives CSVTGFMNTEAFF. The full variable domain, its missing parts supplied by reference TRBV29-1 and TRBJ1-1, is SAVISQKPSRDICQRGTSLTIQCQVDSQVTMMFWYRQQPGQSLTLIATANQGSEATYESGFVIDKFPISRPNLTFSTLTVSNMSPEDSSIYLCSVTGFMNTEAFFGQGTRLTVV.

The table lists this clonotype with many counts. This chain joins TRBV11-2 and TRBJ2-5; D may be TRBD2 (5 bases). Trimming left V 3 bases short and J 2 bases short, with 7 bases between. This CDR3 contains 13 residues. Germline V gene data show CDR1 as SGHAT and CDR2 as FQNNGV. The chain's CDR3 is CASSFVAQETQYF. The CDR3 nucleotides are TGTGCCAGCAGCTTTGTAGCGCAAGAGACCCAGTACTTC.

The chain links TRBV9 to TRBJ1-1; D is uncertain. In germline, CDR1 is SGDLS, CDR2 YYNGEE. Deletions cut 0 bases from V and 4 bases from J, with 16 bases between. CDR3 length equals 16 residues. The CDR3 spells CASSVGSSPPITEAFF. The CDR3 DNA reads as TGTGCCAGCAGCGTAGGAAGCAGTCCCCCGATCACTGAAGCTTTCTTT.

This clonotype was observed many times. This chain uses TRBV6-2 or TRBV6-3 with TRBJ2-1, with TRBD2 identical over 10 bases. The trim removed 6 bases at V and 3 bases at J, leaving 5 bases unmatched. This CDR3 comprises 15 residues. Germline lookup yields CDR1 MNHEY and CDR2 SVGEGT. CDR3 sequence reads: CASRWTSGDYNEQFF. The DNA for the CDR3 is TGTGCCAGCAGATGGACTAGCGGTGACTACAATGAGCAGTTCTTC.

V and J are TRBV7-8 and TRBJ2-3; possible D gene TRBD1, 5 bases. CDR3 length: 17 residues. Germline V gene lookup returns CDR1 SGHVS and CDR2 FQNEAQ. V was pared by 1 base and J by 0 bases, with 14 bases between. The CDR3 DNA reads as TGTGCCAGCAGCTTAGTTCTAAGACAGTCTAGCACAGATACGCAGTATTTT. Translation: CASSLVLRQSSTDTQYF.